This TCR beta chain was observed in a study of human T cells and chemical hapten exposure. In this sample, this clonotype turned up many times. Its antigen is still unknown. General study points: In comparison with controls, expanded TCRs gave rise to a significantly larger number of large CDR3 similarity clusters.

V was trimmed by 0 bases and J by 2 bases, leaving 10 bases between them. Germline V gene sequence: CDR1 DFQATT, CDR2 SNEGSKA (reference sequence). The length of the CDR3 is 14 residues. Time point denoted: patch test 1, 2 weeks after DPC sensitization. The treatment denotes: therapeutic diphenylcyclopropenone sensitization with weekly scalp DPC. TCRdb reanalysed the RACE reads using MiXCR and keeps one entry per CDR3 protein. There are roughly 200,000 distinct CDR3 sequences in the sample; more than 20% occur only once, and under 7.5% lies in the top ten. The receptor was isolated from a woman between 45 and 60 years old with alopecia areata. Some clones in this sample may be carry-over from other donors' samples. This sequence joins TRBV20-1 and TRBJ1-1; D perhaps matches TRBD1 (5 bases). Sequencing used whole blood, obtained in connection with sensitization to the hapten diphenylcyclopropenone (DPC). In DNA, the CDR3 is TGCAGTGCTAGAGATCCGGGACTCAACACTGAAGCTTTCTTT. Translated, it gives CSARDPGLNTEAFF.